The clone carrying this TCR beta chain was found a few times. As yet, its antigen is unknown. The source of the sample is a study of human T cells and chemical hapten exposure. CDR1 is DFQATT and CDR2 is SNEGSKA in the germline V gene (reference sequence). The CDR3 is 10 residues long. The time point denotes: pre-sensitization, week 0. Treatment specified: therapeutic diphenylcyclopropenone sensitization with weekly scalp DPC. Study-wide results and limits: Counts of TCRs above 1 in 1000 frequency stayed unchanged with DPC sensitization.

The library put unique molecular identifiers onto individual cDNA molecules. Each CDR3 protein is one row after TCRdb ran MiXCR on the RACE reads. The sample consists of around 200,000 distinct CDR3 sequences, approximately 29% of them appearing once. The chain is built from TRBV20-1 and TRBJ1-2; D ambiguous. The source is a woman in her 30s with alopecia areata. Some clones in this sample may be carry-over from other donors' samples. Material: whole blood, obtained in connection with sensitization to the hapten diphenylcyclopropenone (DPC). The CDR3 loop reads CTAGDYGYTF. CDR3 in DNA: TGCACCGCGGGAGACTATGGCTACACCTTC.